Each of the 29 T cell receptor beta chains below was sequenced from the same sample in a study of T-cell memory formation after mild COVID-19. TCRdb fed the 5' RACE reads into MiXCR, producing one record per CDR3 protein. The sample has around 200,000 distinct CDR3 sequences; about a fifth are singletons. What was sequenced was PBMCs or a T cell subset sorted from them (not recorded which). These receptors all come from an adult woman who had mild COVID-19 (a few samples of this study predate the infection). Cell type and time point are not known.

The chain joins TRBV7-9 to TRBJ2-3; the match to TRBD2 covers 9 bases. The CDR3 sequence is 16 residues long. The V gene end was trimmed by 4 bases and the J gene end by 4 bases; junction bases not matched to a gene: 9. Germline V gives CDR1 SEHNR, CDR2 FQNEAQ (reference sequence). The CDR3 DNA reads TGTGCCAGCAGCTCCAATAGCGGGAGTTGGGCAGATACGCAGTATTTT. Translating it yields CASSSNSGSWADTQYF.

This clonotype was counted only a few times. This sequence joins TRBV7-9 and TRBJ2-3, with D perhaps matching TRBD2 (6 bases). The V end was cut by 5 bases, the J end by 4 bases, with 16 bases between. The CDR3 length is 15 residues. Germline V gene data show CDR1 as SEHNR and CDR2 as FQNEAQ (reference sequence). CDR3 sequence (DNA): TGTGCCAGCAGCGCCAGAGACGGGAGTCCAGATACGCAGTATTTT. Amino acid sequence: CASSARDGSPDTQYF.

This clonotype has only a few counts. The chain links TRBV7-2 to TRBJ2-5, with 8 bases lining up with TRBD2. Losses at the gene ends were 1 base for V and 2 bases for J; bases not matched to a gene: 6. Germline CDR1 SGHTA, CDR2 FQGNSA. CDR3 length: 16 amino acids. This chain's CDR3 is CASSLETGGLQETQYF. The CDR3 bases are TGTGCCAGCAGCTTAGAGACGGGAGGGTTACAAGAGACCCAGTACTTC.

This chain connects TRBV7-9 to TRBJ2-5; 12 nucleotides match TRBD2. The CDR3 has 17 amino acids. Looked up from germline, CDR1 is SEHNR and CDR2 is FQNEAQ (reference sequence). The V and J ends lost 6 bases and 2 bases, in that order; junction bases with no gene match: 10. The CDR3 nucleotides read TGTGCCAGCAGACCCGGTCTAGCGGGAGGGCGGCAAGAGACCCAGTACTTC. Translated, it gives CASRPGLAGGRQETQYF.

V usage is TRBV6-5 and J usage is TRBJ1-2, with 7 bases matching TRBD1. The V segment lost 3 bases and the J segment 6 bases; nucleotides outside the gene matches: 13. Germline CDR1 reads MNHEY; CDR2 reads SVGAGI. The CDR3 loop spans 16 amino acids. CDR3 loop: CASSYLITGTDNGYTF. The DNA of the CDR3 is TGTGCCAGCAGTTATTTGATAACCGGGACAGACAATGGCTACACCTTC.

J is TRBJ2-4 and V is TRBV20-1; a weak D match, TRBD1 (8 bases). This CDR3 spans 14 amino acids. Germline-derived CDR1 and CDR2 are DFQATT and SNEGSKA (reference sequence). Trimming stripped 3 bases from V and 3 bases from J, with 12 bases between. CDR3 sequence (DNA): TGCAGTGCTAGGACAGGGGAGGGCAAAAACATTCAGTACTTC. Translating gives CSARTGEGKNIQYF.

This chain links TRBV20-1 with TRBJ2-6, with 9 bases aligning to TRBD2. From germline, CDR1 is DFQATT and CDR2 SNEGSKA (reference sequence). V lost 6 bases and J lost 1; bases outside the gene matches: 7. The CDR3 contains 16 residues. CDR3 coding DNA: TGCAGTGCCACGGGACTAGCAACGTCTGGGGCCAACGTCCTGACTTTC. It is translated as CSATGLATSGANVLTF.

This clonotype was seen a few times. The gene calls are TRBV2 and TRBJ2-7; D possibly matches TRBD1 or TRBD2 (5 bases each). Trimming took off 6 bases at V and 0 bases at J, with 9 bases between the two ends. CDR3 size: 13 residues. Germline CDR1 SNHLY, CDR2 FYNNEI. The CDR3 here is CASRGESSYEQYF. CDR3 nucleotide sequence: TGTGCCAGCAGGGGGGAGAGCTCCTACGAGCAGTACTTC.

The chain couples TRBV19 to TRBJ2-7; the D gene is possibly TRBD2 (6 bases). The V end was cut by 4 bases, the J end by 1 base, with 11 bases between. Looked up from germline, CDR1 is LNHDA and CDR2 is SQIVND (reference sequence). The CDR3 sequence is 14 residues long. CDR3 DNA sequence: TGTGCCAGTAGTACCTGGAGGGCGTCCTACGAGCAGTACTTC. Encoded protein: CASSTWRASYEQYF.

This clonotype has just a few counts. The chain carries TRBV7-9 and TRBJ2-7; 8 positions match TRBD1. Trimming removed 2 bases from V and 0 bases from J; junction bases left unmatched: 15. The CDR3 length is 19 residues. CDR1 is SEHNR and CDR2 is FQNEAQ in the germline V gene (reference sequence). CDR3 DNA: TGTGCCAGCAGCTTATTAGGGGCGGGGACAGGATTTAGCTCCTACGAGCAGTACTTC. Its protein is CASSLLGAGTGFSSYEQYF.

This clonotype was counted many times. The genes are TRBV18 and TRBJ1-5; D is unresolved. The CDR3 runs to 14 residues. Per the germline V gene, CDR1 is KGHSH and CDR2 is LQKENI. Trimming removed 3 bases at V and 5 bases at J, with 11 bases between. Here the CDR3 reads CASSPAPMDQPQHF. The CDR3 DNA reads TGTGCCAGCTCACCCGCGCCGATGGATCAGCCCCAGCATTTT.

The chain links TRBV11-2 to TRBJ2-5, with D uncertain. CDR3 size: 14 residues. Germline assignment: CDR1 SGHAT and CDR2 FQNNGV. Trimming took off 1 base at V and 0 bases at J, with 6 bases between the two ends. CDR3 residues: CASSLGPYQETQYF. The CDR3 DNA is TGTGCCAGCAGCTTAGGACCGTACCAAGAGACCCAGTACTTC.

This clonotype has at least ten counts. The chain employs TRBV7-9 and TRBJ2-1; no clear D gene. V lost 1 base and J 1 base, leaving 2 bases between the germline ends. The CDR3 has 13 residues. CDR1 is SEHNR, CDR2 FQNEAQ, per germline (reference sequence). CDR3 residues: CASSLVSYNEQFF. In DNA, the CDR3 is TGTGCCAGCAGCTTAGTTTCCTACAATGAGCAGTTCTTC. The full variable domain, in which reference TRBV7-9 and TRBJ2-1 provide the parts outside the CDR3, is DTGVSQNPRHKITKRGQNVTFRCDPISEHNRLYWYRQTLGQGPEFLTYFQNEAQLEKSRLLSDRFSAERPKGSFSTLEIQRTEQGDSAMYLCASSLVSYNEQFFGPGTRLTVL.

The rearrangement joins TRBV29-1 to TRBJ2-1; TRBD2 agrees at 7 bases. The CDR3 extends over 14 amino acids. Unmatched junction bases numbered 12, after V lost 6 bases and J lost 7 bases. The germline gives CDR1 SQVTM, CDR2 ANQGSEA. The CDR3 loop is CSVQGGSLRNEQFF. The CDR3 bases are TGCAGCGTGCAGGGCGGGAGTCTCAGAAATGAGCAGTTCTTC.

The CDR3 nucleotides read TGTGCCAGTAGTACGGGTGGAGGGCAGTTCTTC. Translation gives CASSTGGGQFF. The chain uses TRBV19 and TRBJ2-1; D might be TRBD2 (5 bases). The CDR3 length is 11 residues. The ends were cut back, 4 bases at V and 12 bases at J, with 10 bases in the middle. Germline CDR1 LNHDA, CDR2 SQIVND (reference sequence).

This clonotype was seen a few times. The CDR3 spells CASSYPPGLAGASNEQFF. Here the CDR3 DNA reads TGTGCCAGCAGTTACCCCCCGGGACTAGCGGGAGCGTCCAATGAGCAGTTCTTC. This rearrangement joins TRBV6-2 or TRBV6-3 to TRBJ2-1, with 14 bases lining up with TRBD2. The J segment lost 6 bases and the V segment lost 2 bases, leaving 9 bases of the junction unmatched. CDR3 length equals 18 residues. CDR1 is MNHEY and CDR2 is SVGEGT in the germline V gene.

This clonotype was found a few times. The chain employs TRBV7-8 and TRBJ2-3; D may be TRBD2 (5 bases). CDR1 is SGHVS, CDR2 FQNEAQ, per germline. The CDR3 covers 14 residues. Trimming pared 1 base from V and 4 bases from J, leaving 9 bases between. The CDR3 reads CASSLVAGPDTQYF. The DNA of the CDR3 is TGTGCCAGCAGCTTAGTGGCGGGTCCAGATACGCAGTATTTT.

This chain links TRBV5-6 with TRBJ2-7, with 7 nucleotides matching TRBD1. The CDR3 spans 14 residues. Germline loops: CDR1 SGHDT, CDR2 YYEEEE. J gave up 3 bases and V 3 bases, and 6 bases lay outside the gene matches. Here the CDR3 DNA reads TGTGCCAGCAGCTCCGGGACAGCACTCTACGAGCAGTACTTC. This sequence encodes CASSSGTALYEQYF.

The chain links TRBV4-1 to TRBJ1-2; D ambiguous. CDR1 is MGHRA and CDR2 is YSYEKL in the germline V gene. The V and J ends lost 0 bases and 5 bases respectively, with 16 bases between them. This CDR3 region has 16 residues. As DNA, the CDR3 is TGCGCCAGCAGCCAAGAAAGCCGCAGCACTACTTATGGCTACACCTTC. Protein: CASSQESRSTTYGYTF.

A few counts support this clonotype. V is TRBV5-1 and J is TRBJ1-1; 10 bases map to TRBD1. CDR1 and CDR2 (germline): SGHRS, YFSETQ. This CDR3 has 14 amino acids. V trimming: 2 bases; J trimming: 3 bases; junction bases outside the gene matches: 1. Here the CDR3 DNA reads TGCGCCAGCAGCTTTGGACAGGGGGACACTGAAGCTTTCTTT. This encodes CASSFGQGDTEAFF.

V gene TRBV11-2 combines with J gene TRBJ1-2; TRBD1 aligns across 12 bases. Trimming at V came to 5 bases and at J to 4 bases, leaving 11 bases not matched to a gene. The CDR3 has 17 amino acids. Looked up from germline, CDR1 is SGHAT and CDR2 is FQNNGV. The CDR3 DNA is TGTGCCAGCAGCCTAGGGACAGGGGGCGAGGTATCCTATGGCTACACCTTC. Protein: CASSLGTGGEVSYGYTF.

The chain links TRBV6-5 to TRBJ2-7; TRBD1 agrees at 10 bases. The CDR3 covers 14 residues. Germline V gene lookup returns CDR1 MNHEY and CDR2 SVGAGI. Germline trimming cut 4 bases from V and 6 bases from J; bases unmatched to any gene: 6. The CDR3 nucleotides are TGTGCCAGCAGTTCTTGGACAGGGGGGTCCGAGCAGTACTTC. Protein product: CASSSWTGGSEQYF.

V and J are TRBV3-1 and TRBJ2-3, with TRBD2 matching over 7 bases. Germline CDR1 LGHDT, CDR2 YNNKEL (reference sequence). V lost 0 bases, J lost 5 bases, and 5 bases stayed unmatched. The CDR3 covers 15 residues. CDR3: CASSQEASGLDTQYF. The CDR3, as DNA: TGTGCCAGCAGCCAAGAAGCTAGCGGCCTAGATACGCAGTATTTT.

This clonotype was detected many times. V and J are TRBV7-6 and TRBJ2-3; TRBD2 agrees at 9 bases. Per germline, CDR1 SGHVS and CDR2 FNYEAQ. V shed 4 bases and J 4 bases; nucleotides not matched to a gene: 6. The CDR3 covers 15 residues. CDR3 region: CASSYERGAADTQYF. As DNA, the CDR3 is TGTGCCAGCAGCTACGAGCGGGGGGCGGCAGATACGCAGTATTTT.

This clonotype came up many times. The chain carries TRBV24-1 and TRBJ2-1; no firm D call. Germline lookup yields CDR1 KGHDR and CDR2 SFDVKD. This CDR3 has 12 amino acids. Trimming left V 5 bases short and J 4 bases short, with 5 bases between. The DNA for the CDR3 is TGTGCCACCAGTGTCGGGTACAATGAGCAGTTCTTC. Translation gives CATSVGYNEQFF.

This clonotype was detected only a few times. The V gene is TRBV5-5, the J gene TRBJ2-3, with TRBD1 identical over 9 bases. With V trimmed by 1 base and J by 3 bases, 3 bases remained unmatched. Germline CDR1 is SGHKS and CDR2 is YYEKEE (reference sequence). The CDR3 runs 15 residues. The CDR3 sequence is CASSLPTGGTDTQYF. DNA of the CDR3: TGTGCCAGCAGCTTGCCGACAGGGGGGACAGATACGCAGTATTTT.

This clonotype was detected a few times. The CDR3 loop is CASSQDWLAADNEQFF. The CDR3 nucleotides read TGCGCCAGCAGCCAAGATTGGCTAGCGGCGGACAATGAGCAGTTCTTC. The chain links TRBV4-3 to TRBJ2-1; 7 bases line up with TRBD2. This CDR3 has 16 residues. J gave up 5 bases and V 0 bases, and 7 bases lay outside the gene matches. Germline CDR1 LGHNA, CDR2 YSLEER.

In this sample, this clonotype turned up a few times. The CDR3 spells CATSDRGPANQPQHF. In DNA, the CDR3 is TGTGCCACCAGTGACCGAGGACCTGCCAATCAGCCCCAGCATTTT. V is TRBV24-1 and J is TRBJ1-5; D call uncertain. The germline V and J ends were trimmed by 4 bases and 3 bases, with 12 bases remaining between them. The germline V gene encodes CDR1 KGHDR and CDR2 SFDVKD. The CDR3 consists of 15 residues.

This sequence joins TRBV6-2 or TRBV6-3 and TRBJ2-1, with TRBD2 matching over 12 bases. The germline CDR1 and CDR2 sequences are MNHEY and SVGEGT. This CDR3 region has 20 residues. V lost 0 bases and J lost 8; bases outside the gene matches: 17. As DNA, the CDR3 is TGTGCCAGCAGTTACTCTACAGGTCGGCGGACTAGCGGGAACGTCGATGAGCAGTTCTTC. It translates to CASSYSTGRRTSGNVDEQFF.